This TCR beta chain was identified during a study of blood T cell repertoires in COVID-19. The CDR3 spans 13 residues. The V and J ends lost 6 bases and 8 bases respectively, with 14 bases between them. CDR1 SEHNR and CDR2 FQNEAQ come from the germline V gene (reference sequence). Per the original data handling: Estimates of nucleated cell counts were drawn from the amplification of reference gene primers. Generated by immunoSEQ multiplex PCR, the TCRdb table keeps only in-frame clones and is missing some. That table is the source of V, J and clone size, and D and trimming were worked out from the DNA. This sample has about 110,000 clones, with 80% to 85% found just once.

The TCR originated in a man between 70 and 80 years old with acute or convalescent COVID-19. The sample consisted of peripheral blood. This chain joins TRBV7-9 and TRBJ1-3; D remains ambiguous. For the CDR3, the DNA is TGTGCCAGCAGTTCCGGGAGGCGGGACACCATATATTTT. The encoded protein is CASSSGRRDTIYF.